This T cell receptor beta chain is from a study of blood T cell repertoires in COVID-19. How the authors handled the data: Amplified reference gene primers provided the basis for estimating nucleated cell counts. Some clones are missing from TCRdb's copy, which holds only in-frame ones; the method was immunoSEQ multiplex PCR. The V and J calls and clone size were taken over from that table, and D and trimming were inferred from the DNA. This sample has around 450,000 clones, with about 90% found just once. CDR1 and CDR2 (germline): LNHDA, SQIVND (reference sequence). After removal of 6 bases from V and 0 bases from J, the junction contained 9 bases not matched to a gene. This CDR3 is 17 amino acids long. The study drew participants aged about 18 to 89 years from under 30 US areas. The table lists this clone with a count of one.

The sequencing sample was made of PBMCs or T cells enriched from blood (not recorded which). The V and J genes are TRBV19 and TRBJ2-1; TRBD2 matches 9 bases. The TCR originated in a woman in her late teens or twenties with acute COVID-19. The CDR3 is CASSRVSGSSSYNEQFF. CDR3 coding DNA: TGTGCCAGTAGCCGCGTTAGCGGGAGTAGCTCCTACAATGAGCAGTTCTTC.